This TCR beta chain was sequenced in a study of cytomegalovirus exposure and HLA in healthy donors. General study points: Generally TCR sequences proved uncommon, though certain public TCRs appeared in numerous donors. The finding came from a later analysis; first-cohort TCR clusters tended to co-occur in the roughly 110 validation repertoires. Reported performance of the classifier showed diagnosis of cytomegalovirus status with high specificity and sensitivity. Researchers counted around 180 TCR beta chains as cytomegalovirus-associated.

Germline V gives CDR1 SGHTA, CDR2 FQGNSA. The CDR3 totals 16 residues. V was pared by 1 base and J by 8 bases, with 10 bases of the junction left unmatched. Here immunoSEQ multiplex PCR was the method, and the copy in TCRdb shows in-frame clones only, minus some. The data show some 83,000 clones, roughly 95% seen once. A note on this clone: Its cognate antigen is unknown.

Sequencing was performed on PBMCs. The origin of this receptor is a woman aged 18-29 years in good health and CMV-seropositive. The J gene is TRBJ2-1, the V gene TRBV7-2, with 8 nucleotides matching TRBD2. This CDR3 reads CASSLVLRGARHEQFF. The CDR3 DNA follows: TGTGCCAGCAGCTTAGTCTTGCGGGGGGCCCGTCATGAGCAGTTCTTC.